The TCR beta chain under discussion was sequenced for a study of CXCR3-negative and CXCR3-positive naive CD8 T cells. In the case of this clonotype: The antigen is unknown.

The CDR3 extends over 13 amino acids. The germline V gene has CDR1 SEHNR and CDR2 FQNEAQ (reference sequence). Overall study findings and caveats: Once cells were cryopreserved, CXCR3 expression went down partly, and most assays used fresh PBMCs. The authors found comparable surface CD5 between naive subsets and inferred TCR strength from TRB CDR3 properties.

Preparation of TRB cDNA libraries relied on 5' RACE carrying UMI labels. TCRdb derives one entry per CDR3 protein from the 5' RACE reads, leaving out DNA. Its table records under 85,000 distinct CDR3 sequences. In triplicate, each CD8+ T cell subset was sorted at a few hundred thousand cells per replicate. This TCR came from a human donor in good health. Some clones in this sample may be carry-over from other donors' samples. The J gene is TRBJ2-3, the V gene TRBV7-9. The sample taken for sequencing was naive CXCR3- CD8+ T cells from blood. This sample's subset: CD45RO-CCR7+CD27+CD95- naive CD8+ T cells lacking CXCR3 (TNR3-). CDR3 protein: CASTNIDTDTQYF.